The rows below give T cell receptor beta chains drawn from one sample of a study of CD8 T cells in ankylosing spondylitis. TCRdb itself ran the 5' RACE reads through MiXCR, one entry per CDR3 protein. Here the sample spans under 250,000 distinct CDR3 sequences, over 30% being singletons. The sequencing sample was made of blood, either unsorted or a sorted T cell fraction (not recorded which). The receptor set was obtained from a male donor with ankylosing spondylitis or in good health (not recorded which). Each CDR3 is given with its conserved first and last residue. Each record gives: V gene, clone size, J gene, D gene, CDR3 DNA, CDR3 protein. D genes are given only for firm matches. Part of the rows lack a size; the others show once, few, many or a class for expanded clones.

>TRBV28|few|TRBJ2-1|TRBD2
TGTGCCAGCAGTTCCCTAGCGGGGGGGATCAATGATGAGCAGTTCTTC
CASSSLAGGINDEQFF
>TRBV28|.|TRBJ2-4|TRBD2
TGTGCCAGCAGTTTAGAAGGGCGGGGGGGTCGCGAGTACTTC
CASSLEGRGGREYF
>TRBV7-2|.|TRBJ2-7|.
TGTGCCAGCAGCTCCGGGATCTACGAGCAGTACTTC
CASSSGIYEQYF
>TRBV11-2|.|TRBJ2-3|.
TGTGCCAGCAGCTACGGGCATACGCAGTATTTT
CASSYGHTQYF
>TRBV12-3/TRBV12-4|few|TRBJ2-1|.
TGTGCCAGCAGTTTGCGGCAGCAGGACAATGAGCAGTTCTTC
CASSLRQQDNEQFF
>TRBV7-2|.|TRBJ2-5|.
TGTGCCAGCAGCTTGGACTCGAGACCCGAGACCCAGTACTTC
CASSLDSRPETQYF
>TRBV15|.|TRBJ2-2|TRBD1
TGTGCCACCAGCAGGGACAGGGCATTCACCGGGGAGCTGTTTTTT
CATSRDRAFTGELFF
>TRBV29-1|many|TRBJ1-6|.
TGCAGCGTGGAAACAGGGCCCGGATCCCTCCACTTT
CSVETGPGSLHF
>TRBV20-1|.|TRBJ2-4|TRBD2
TGCAGTGCTGGGACTAGCGGGGTTGAACACATTCAGTACTTC
CSAGTSGVEHIQYF
>TRBV29-1|many|TRBJ1-2|.
TGCAGCGTGGTACATAGACAGCGCTACACCTTC
CSVVHRQRYTF
>TRBV12-3/TRBV12-4|few|TRBJ2-1|.
TGTGCCAGCAGCTCGGACATCACCTACAATGAGCAGTTCTTC
CASSSDITYNEQFF
>TRBV29-1|.|TRBJ2-1|TRBD2
TGCAGCGTCGCGGGGGGATTTAATGAGCAGTTCTTC
CSVAGGFNEQFF
>TRBV12-5|few|TRBJ1-2|.
TGTGCTAGTGGTTTGACAGGGATTTCTAACTATGGCTACACCTTC
CASGLTGISNYGYTF
>TRBV12-5|.|TRBJ2-1|.
TGTGCTAGTGGTCCTAATGACGACAATGAGCAGTTCTTC
CASGPNDDNEQFF
>TRBV20-1|few|TRBJ1-2|.
TGCAGTGCTCTAGGACAGTCCGGCTACACCTTC
CSALGQSGYTF
>TRBV12-3/TRBV12-4|.|TRBJ2-1|.
TGTGCCAGCAGTTCAACCAAGGACAGCCCCTACAATGAGCAGTTCTTC
CASSSTKDSPYNEQFF